Below, 19 T cell receptor beta chains from the same sample are listed, as sequenced in a study of CD8 T cells in ankylosing spondylitis. Broader study findings: Characteristic of ankylosing spondylitis blood, it appeared, was a TCR beta motif comprising roughly 8 highly homologous variants.

These receptors are not linked to any known antigen. TCRdb recomputed calls from the 5' RACE reads with MiXCR, one row per CDR3 protein. The sample holds 200,000 to 250,000 distinct CDR3 sequences, about 18% seen once. The sequenced sample was blood, either unsorted or a sorted T cell fraction (not recorded which). Receptors originate from a male donor with ankylosing spondylitis.

This clonotype turned up a few times. V gene TRBV12-3 or TRBV12-4 combines with J gene TRBJ2-4; D is possibly TRBD1 or TRBD2 (6 bases each). The CDR3 sequence is 17 residues long. Trimming took 5 bases from V and 1 from J, leaving 18 bases between them. CDR3 nucleotides: TGTGCCAGCAGTCCGGACAGTTTACGGGAGGCCAAAAACATTCAGTACTTC. Protein sequence: CASSPDSLREAKNIQYF.

The genes are TRBV6-5 and TRBJ2-7; 7 nucleotides align to TRBD1. Trimming cost V 2 bases and J 4 bases; bases outside gene matches: 8. This CDR3 contains 15 residues. Germline CDR1 is MNHEY and CDR2 is SVGAGI. The CDR3 here is CASSYGTAPIYEQYF. The DNA of the CDR3 is TGTGCCAGCAGTTACGGGACAGCCCCAATTTACGAGCAGTACTTC.

This clonotype was detected only a few times. The V call is TRBV30, the J call TRBJ1-1; 11 positions agree with TRBD1. Germline V lookup: CDR1 GTSNPN, CDR2 SVGIG (reference sequence). This CDR3 comprises 14 residues. J gave up 4 bases and V 4 bases, and 5 bases lay outside the gene matches. CDR3 in DNA: TGTGCCTGGAAAGGACAGGGGGCTGGCACTGAAGCTTTCTTT. Translation: CAWKGQGAGTEAFF.

This clonotype was detected only a few times. The V and J genes are TRBV9 and TRBJ2-1; 8 nucleotides align to TRBD2. With V trimmed by 3 bases and J by 7 bases, 15 bases remained unmatched. This CDR3 contains 17 residues. Per the germline V gene, CDR1 is SGDLS and CDR2 is YYNGEE. The CDR3 loop is CASSADEGLGPPNEQFF. CDR3 nucleotides: TGTGCCAGCAGCGCCGACGAGGGACTAGGGCCCCCTAATGAGCAGTTCTTC.

V gene TRBV5-5 combines with J gene TRBJ2-1, with 9 positions matching TRBD2. CDR3 length: 15 residues. With V trimmed by 6 bases and J by 3 bases, 7 bases remained unmatched. Germline V lookup: CDR1 SGHKS, CDR2 YYEKEE (reference sequence). The CDR3 DNA is TGTGCCAGCAACGCGGGGGGGCTGGGCTACAATGAGCAGTTCTTC. Encoded protein: CASNAGGLGYNEQFF.

The chain uses TRBV5-6 and TRBJ2-1; 8 bases line up with TRBD1. The CDR3 has 16 residues. Looked up from germline, CDR1 is SGHDT and CDR2 is YYEEEE. V shed 2 bases and J 9 bases; nucleotides not matched to a gene: 13. The CDR3 region is CASSLEERTGTREQFF. The CDR3 DNA reads as TGTGCCAGCAGCTTAGAAGAACGGACAGGGACCCGTGAGCAGTTCTTC.

V gene TRBV7-9 combines with J gene TRBJ2-5; D call uncertain. Looked up from germline, CDR1 is SEHNR and CDR2 is FQNEAQ (reference sequence). This CDR3 is 13 amino acids long. V gave up 7 bases and J gave up 4 bases, with 13 bases separating them. This CDR3 is CASTRSLAETQYF. The CDR3 nucleotides are TGTGCCAGCACCCGTTCGCTGGCAGAGACCCAGTACTTC.

This clonotype was observed many times. The V and J genes are TRBV4-1 and TRBJ2-1; the D gene is possibly TRBD1 (6 bases). With 1 base removed from V and 11 bases from J, the gap between germline ends came to 15 bases. The CDR3 has 14 residues. Germline CDR1 and CDR2: MGHRA and YSYEKL. For the CDR3, the DNA is TGCGCCAGCAGCCAAGGCGGACAGTTGTGGAAGCAGTTCTTC. Encoded protein: CASSQGGQLWKQFF.

The chain uses TRBV3-1 and TRBJ2-1; TRBD2 matches at 9 bases. Per the germline V gene, CDR1 is LGHDT and CDR2 is YNNKEL (reference sequence). V was clipped by 0 bases and J by 3 bases; unmatched bases: 3. This CDR3 region has 16 residues. In DNA form, the CDR3 reads TGTGCCAGCAGCCAAGAACGACTAGCGGACTACAATGAGCAGTTCTTC. Its protein product is CASSQERLADYNEQFF.

This clonotype was seen more than once but under ten times. The rearrangement uses TRBV7-2 and TRBJ2-2, with D possibly matching TRBD2 (5 bases). V lost 3 bases, J lost 5 bases, and 10 bases lay in between. Germline CDR1 is SGHTA and CDR2 is FQGNSA. This CDR3 is 14 amino acids long. This CDR3 is CASSFPRETGELFF. CDR3 sequence (DNA): TGTGCCAGCAGCTTTCCGAGGGAGACCGGGGAGCTGTTTTTT.

This clonotype has more than one count but fewer than ten. The chain is built from TRBV4-1 and TRBJ1-2, with D tentatively TRBD1 (5 bases). Trimming took 0 bases from V and 3 from J, leaving 11 bases between them. Germline values: CDR1 MGHRA, CDR2 YSYEKL. The CDR3 extends over 15 amino acids. CDR3 loop: CASSQEPGTDYGYTF. DNA of the CDR3: TGCGCCAGCAGCCAAGAGCCCGGGACGGACTATGGCTACACCTTC.

Only a few counts were recorded for this clonotype. The chain carries TRBV12-3 or TRBV12-4 and TRBJ2-2; TRBD2 might be the D (6 bases). CDR3 length equals 16 residues. The V gene lost 6 bases and the J gene lost 4 bases, with 18 bases spanning the gap. The DNA for the CDR3 is TGTGCCAGCAGCCCACGGGACTCTTCGAGCACCGGGGAGCTGTTTTTT. This encodes CASSPRDSSSTGELFF.

There are a few counts of this clonotype. This chain joins TRBV3-1 and TRBJ2-3; 11 bases are a match to TRBD2. Germline-derived CDR1 and CDR2 are LGHDT and YNNKEL (reference sequence). CDR3 length: 16 amino acids. Losses at the gene ends were 2 bases for V and 2 bases for J; bases not matched to a gene: 3. For the CDR3, the DNA is TGTGCCAGCAGCCAATTAGCGGGAGGGCCCACAGATACGCAGTATTTT. It encodes CASSQLAGGPTDTQYF.

The chain links TRBV7-3 to TRBJ1-3, with D uncertain. The V and J ends lost 5 bases and 0 bases respectively, with 14 bases between them. The CDR3 covers 16 residues. Germline V gene data show CDR1 as SGHTA and CDR2 as FQGTGA. Here the CDR3 DNA reads TGTGCCAGCAGCCGGTGGCAGTTTAGCTCTGGAAACACCATATATTTT. Translated, it gives CASSRWQFSSGNTIYF.

This clonotype was seen only a few times. The chain recombines TRBV7-8 with TRBJ1-1; perhaps TRBD1 as D (6 bases). Trimming took 5 bases from V and 7 from J, leaving 17 bases between them. Germline CDR1 SGHVS, CDR2 FQNEAQ. The CDR3 length is 14 residues. The CDR3 sequence is CASSPGTMEDEAFF. The CDR3, as DNA: TGTGCCAGCAGCCCCGGGACAATGGAGGATGAAGCTTTCTTT.

The V call is TRBV20-1, the J call TRBJ2-1; D remains ambiguous. The CDR3 runs to 13 residues. Germline values: CDR1 DFQATT, CDR2 SNEGSKA (reference sequence). Trimming pared 2 bases from V and 3 bases from J, leaving 8 bases between. DNA for the CDR3: TGCAGTGCTAGAACAAGAGACTACAATGAGCAGTTCTTC. Protein sequence: CSARTRDYNEQFF.

The gene calls are TRBV20-1 and TRBJ1-2; D remains ambiguous. The CDR3 has 12 amino acids. The germline V gene has CDR1 DFQATT and CDR2 SNEGSKA (reference sequence). Trimming took 1 base from V and 8 from J, leaving 11 bases between them. CDR3 bases: TGCAGTGCTAGAGGGGAAGGGCTAGGCTACACCTTC. Its protein is CSARGEGLGYTF.

The rearrangement uses TRBV7-9 and TRBJ1-5; D may be TRBD1 (6 bases). CDR1 and CDR2 from the germline V gene are SEHNR and FQNEAQ (reference sequence). The V end lost 7 bases, the J end lost 5 bases, and 18 bases lay between the germline ends. CDR3 length: 15 residues. The CDR3 bases are TGTGCCAGCACTCATACTACAGGGCCCGATCAGCCCCAGCATTTT. Translation: CASTHTTGPDQPQHF.

This chain links TRBV13 with TRBJ2-3, with 14 bases aligning to TRBD2. Losses at the gene ends were 5 bases for V and 5 bases for J; bases not matched to a gene: 6. CDR3 size: 16 residues. Germline CDR1 reads PRHDT; CDR2 reads FYEKMQ (reference sequence). The DNA of the CDR3 is TGTGCCAGCAGCATGGGACTAGCGGGAGTGTTAGATACGCAGTATTTT. Protein product: CASSMGLAGVLDTQYF.